Here is one TCR beta chain with its context. The antigen this receptor binds is unknown. Per-nucleotide qualities are absent, and no much larger clonotype sits a single base away. These data come from a study of blood T cell repertoires in COVID-19 (TCRdb year 2020). Regarding the complete study: Samples covering the acute and convalescent phases of COVID-19 were provided by collaborators in the United States, Italy and Spain. Subjects who had been exposed to COVID-19, were actively infected with it, or had recovered from it provided the deeply sampled blood TCRbeta repertoires that made up the dataset. HLA class I and class II types, where available, came from metadata supplied by the sample provider rather than from assay-based typing. The material from the prospective study consisted of cDNA or gDNA derived from T cells, B-cell-depleted T cells, or PBMCs. A freely available public database, intended as a resource for researchers studying the immune response to SARS-CoV-2, is where the repertoires were released. A de-identified subject ID, COVID-19 status, age in years and sex were almost always included in the sample metadata. The samples were drawn from the first 160 participants of the ongoing ImmuneRACE study and from 1,254 subjects provided by 6 global collaborators.

Summary of the overall study and its limitations: The amount of clinical and demographic metadata varied by source and participant and was provided uncurated.

From a lookup of the germline V gene, CDR1 and CDR2 are SQVTM and ANQGSEA. The CDR3 numbers 13 residues from cysteine through phenylalanine. The entry retains the CDR3 DNA only, 39 bases that are in frame from base 1. V is reduced by 4 bases and J by 3 bases, leaving a spacing of 13 bases between them. TCRbeta CDR3 regions were amplified from genomic DNA using the immunoSEQ Assay, a bias-controlled multiplex PCR. For the original study's pipeline: The number of nucleated cells in each sample was estimated by amplification of reference gene primers within the assay. Sequence reads were collapsed and filtered to measure the absolute abundance of every unique TCRbeta CDR3 rearrangement. For each sample, productive Simpson clonality was calculated as the square root of Simpson's diversity index across productive rearrangements. TCRdb took over this immuneACCESS table, retaining in-frame rearrangements with V and J assigned. Such tables are incomplete; in checked studies, under half of the missing clones stem from an unresolved V gene, and the remainder is unexplained. V and J calls plus clone size are reproduced from that table; the DNA served to infer D and trimming. In this sample the table shows a few hundred thousand clones, approximately 90% of which occur a single time. 3.9% of the sample rests with the top ten.

One collaborating source in Seattle enrolled patients during active infection and followed them longitudinally through the course of disease. Whole blood was collected in K2EDTA tubes by collaborating institutions according to the institutions' own protocols. For TCRbeta analysis, collaborators shipped samples as frozen whole blood, isolated PBMCs, or DNA extracted from either of those sample types. The receptor comes from a woman between 55 and 75 years old with COVID-19, enrolled during active disease. The sequenced sample was peripheral blood. The chain employs TRBV29-1 and TRBJ2-7; 5 matching bases give a weak D call of TRBD1. For the CDR3, the sequence is CSVVTGDHYEQYF. The DNA is TGCAGCGTTGTCACAGGAGATCACTACGAGCAGTACTTC.